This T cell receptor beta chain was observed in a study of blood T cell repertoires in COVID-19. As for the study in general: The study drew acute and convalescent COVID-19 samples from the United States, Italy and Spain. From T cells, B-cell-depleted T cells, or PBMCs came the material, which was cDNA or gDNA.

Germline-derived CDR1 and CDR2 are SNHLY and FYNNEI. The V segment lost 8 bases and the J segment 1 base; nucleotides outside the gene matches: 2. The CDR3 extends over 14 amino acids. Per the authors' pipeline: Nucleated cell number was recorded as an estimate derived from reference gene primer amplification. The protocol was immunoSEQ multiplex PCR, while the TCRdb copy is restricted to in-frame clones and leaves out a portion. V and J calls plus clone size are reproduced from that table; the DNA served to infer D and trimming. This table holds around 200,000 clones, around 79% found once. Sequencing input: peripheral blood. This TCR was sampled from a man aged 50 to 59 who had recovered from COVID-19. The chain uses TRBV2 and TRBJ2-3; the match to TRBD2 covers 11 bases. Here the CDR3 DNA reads TGTGCCAGCGCGACTAGCGGGGGCACAGATACGCAGTATTTT. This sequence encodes CASATSGGTDTQYF.